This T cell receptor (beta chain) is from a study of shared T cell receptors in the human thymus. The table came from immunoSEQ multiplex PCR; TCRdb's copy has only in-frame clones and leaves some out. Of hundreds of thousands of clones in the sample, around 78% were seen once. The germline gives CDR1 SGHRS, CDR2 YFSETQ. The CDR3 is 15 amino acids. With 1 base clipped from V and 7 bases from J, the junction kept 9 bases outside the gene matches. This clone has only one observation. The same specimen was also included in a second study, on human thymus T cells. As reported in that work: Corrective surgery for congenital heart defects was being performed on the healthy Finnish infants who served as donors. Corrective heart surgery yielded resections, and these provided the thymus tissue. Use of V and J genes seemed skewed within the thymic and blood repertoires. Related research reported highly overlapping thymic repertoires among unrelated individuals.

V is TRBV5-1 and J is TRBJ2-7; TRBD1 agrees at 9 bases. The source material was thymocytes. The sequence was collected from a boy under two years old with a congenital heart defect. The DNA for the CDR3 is TGCGCCAGCAGCTTGTGGGACAGGGCTTCTCGAGAGCAGTACTTC. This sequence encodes CASSLWDRASREQYF.